Following are 24 T cell receptor beta chains from one sample sequenced in a study of cytomegalovirus exposure and HLA in healthy donors. Primers included in the PCR were 60 Vbeta and 13 Jbeta primers. TCRdb's copy holds only in-frame clones and misses some; the assay was immunoSEQ multiplex PCR. Of under 200,000 clones listed, over 70% were seen once; the top ten hold 1.3%. The sample consisted of PBMCs. The origin of the receptors is a man between 50 and 59 years old in good health and CMV-seropositive.

This chain links TRBV30 with TRBJ2-2; 7 bases map to TRBD1. CDR3 length: 12 residues. Unmatched junction bases numbered 0, after V lost 2 bases and J lost 6 bases. Per germline, CDR1 GTSNPN and CDR2 SVGIG (reference sequence). CDR3 residues: CAWSQGAGELFF. The DNA for the CDR3 is TGTGCCTGGAGTCAGGGGGCCGGGGAGCTGTTTTTT.

The genes are TRBV6-6 and TRBJ2-7; no reliable D call. Trimming shortened V by 5 bases and J by 8 bases, and 10 bases separated the two germline ends. Per the germline V gene, CDR1 is MNHNY and CDR2 is SVGAGI (reference sequence). The CDR3 sequence is 11 residues long. CDR3 sequence (DNA): TGTGCCAGCAGTGAGAGACAAAAGCAGTACTTC. Translated, it gives CASSERQKQYF.

The rearrangement joins TRBV5-1 to TRBJ1-4, with 8 positions matching TRBD1. There are 14 residues in the CDR3. V gave up 4 bases and J gave up 3 bases; unmatched junction bases: 2. CDR1 is SGHRS and CDR2 is YFSETQ in the germline V gene. The CDR3 coding sequence is TGCGCCAGCAGCAGGGGACAGGCTAATGAAAAACTGTTTTTT. Translating it yields CASSRGQANEKLFF.

V gene TRBV19 combines with J gene TRBJ2-5, with 7 positions matching TRBD1. Trimming at V came to 4 bases and at J to 13 bases, leaving 15 bases not matched to a gene. CDR3 size: 14 residues. CDR1 is LNHDA, CDR2 SQIVND, per germline (reference sequence). CDR3 region: CASSTDRPPRGWYF. CDR3 nucleotides: TGTGCCAGTAGTACGGACAGGCCGCCCCGGGGTTGGTACTTC.

The gene calls are TRBV19 and TRBJ2-1; 15 bases are shared with TRBD2. The germline CDR1 and CDR2 sequences are LNHDA and SQIVND (reference sequence). The trim removed 4 bases at V and 5 bases at J, leaving 0 bases unmatched. This CDR3 is built from 15 residues. CDR3 sequence reads: CASSRTSGGDNEQFF. The CDR3, as DNA: TGTGCCAGTAGTAGGACTAGCGGGGGGGACAATGAGCAGTTCTTC. Based on the CDR3 plus reference TRBV19 and TRBJ2-1, the full variable domain is DGGITQSPKYLFRKEGQNVTLSCEQNLNHDAMYWYRQDPGQGLRLIYYSQIVNDFQKGDIAEGYSVSREKKESFPLTVTSAQKNPTAFYLCASSRTSGGDNEQFFGPGTRLTVL.

This rearrangement joins TRBV5-1 to TRBJ2-6; D is perhaps TRBD1 (7 bases). Germline V CDR1 and CDR2: SGHRS, YFSETQ. V dropped 2 bases and J dropped 2 bases, with 17 bases sitting between them. This CDR3 spans 18 amino acids. This chain's CDR3 is CASSLRQGGIPGANVLTF. CDR3 nucleotide sequence: TGCGCCAGCAGCTTACGACAGGGCGGGATACCTGGGGCCAACGTCCTGACTTTC.

The V call is TRBV2, the J call TRBJ2-1; D is perhaps TRBD1 (5 bases). V was trimmed by 5 bases and J by 4 bases, leaving 6 bases between them. The germline gives CDR1 SNHLY, CDR2 FYNNEI. The CDR3 sequence is 12 residues long. DNA for the CDR3: TGTGCCAGCAGTAGACAGTACAATGAGCAGTTCTTC. This codes for CASSRQYNEQFF.

Written as DNA, the CDR3 is TGTGCCAGCAGCTTGGTCTATACGGGCACAGGTTTCACTGAAGCTTTCTTT. It translates to CASSLVYTGTGFTEAFF. The chain combines TRBV5-5 with TRBJ1-1, with D tentatively TRBD1 (5 bases). The CDR3 consists of 17 residues. CDR1 is SGHKS, CDR2 YYEKEE, per germline (reference sequence). V was cut by 0 bases and J by 4 bases, with 19 bases left in between.

The chain joins TRBV14 to TRBJ1-5; 9 nucleotides agree with TRBD1. The ends lost 4 bases at V and 4 bases at J; junction bases unmatched: 14. The CDR3 has 18 residues. Looked up from germline, CDR1 is SGHDN and CDR2 is FVKESK. The CDR3 spells CASSPKPRDRAPNQPQHF. CDR3 coding DNA: TGTGCCAGCAGCCCAAAACCCCGGGACAGGGCCCCTAATCAGCCCCAGCATTTT.

The chain couples TRBV29-1 to TRBJ2-1; TRBD2 aligns across 9 bases. Germline loops: CDR1 SQVTM, CDR2 ANQGSEA. The CDR3 contains 14 residues. V lost 8 bases, J lost 10 bases, and 15 bases stayed unmatched. This chain's CDR3 is CSSWAVTSGSEQFF. In nucleotides, the CDR3 is TGCAGCAGTTGGGCGGTGACTAGCGGTAGCGAGCAGTTCTTC.

V and J are TRBV18 and TRBJ1-5, with TRBD1 matching over 9 bases. From germline, CDR1 is KGHSH and CDR2 LQKENI. The CDR3 consists of 16 residues. V lost 2 bases to trimming and J lost 4 bases; unmatched junction nucleotides: 6. CDR3 in amino acids: CASSPSMGQGNQPQHF. The DNA for the CDR3 is TGTGCCAGCTCACCAAGTATGGGACAGGGTAATCAGCCCCAGCATTTT.

This chain uses TRBV7-9 with TRBJ2-1, with D perhaps TRBD1 (5 bases). The germline gives CDR1 SEHNR, CDR2 FQNEAQ (reference sequence). The V end was cut by 2 bases, the J end by 9 bases, with 11 bases between. The CDR3 totals 13 residues. CDR3: CASSLTGEGEQFF. DNA for the CDR3: TGTGCCAGCAGCTTAACAGGCGAAGGTGAGCAGTTCTTC.

V and J are TRBV5-1 and TRBJ2-2; 10 nucleotides align to TRBD2. Trimming cost V 4 bases and J 0 bases; bases outside gene matches: 3. The CDR3 is 16 amino acids. Germline V gives CDR1 SGHRS, CDR2 YFSETQ. Here the CDR3 reads CASSQLAGPNTGELFF. In DNA form, the CDR3 reads TGCGCCAGCAGCCAACTAGCGGGACCGAACACCGGGGAGCTGTTTTTT.

Regarding this clone: Different DNA sequences within this sample yield the same CDR3. CDR3 DNA sequence: TGCGCCAGCAGCCCCGGGGGAAGCACAGATACGCAGTATTTT. Translated, it gives CASSPGGSTDTQYF. The chain joins TRBV5-1 to TRBJ2-3; perhaps TRBD2 as D (6 bases). The CDR3 totals 14 residues. Germline CDR1 is SGHRS and CDR2 is YFSETQ. Trimming removed 4 bases at V and 0 bases at J, with 9 bases between.

This sequence joins TRBV29-1 and TRBJ1-2; 7 bases line up with TRBD1. This CDR3 spans 12 amino acids. The junction had 3 bases not matched to a gene; V was cut back by 4 bases and J by 4 bases. CDR1 is SQVTM, CDR2 ANQGSEA, per germline. CDR3 residues: CSVARGFYGYTF. As DNA, the CDR3 is TGCAGCGTTGCCAGGGGGTTCTATGGCTACACCTTC.

The chain has TRBV7-6 and TRBJ2-2, with TRBD1 identical over 7 bases. V was clipped by 8 bases and J by 6 bases; unmatched bases: 18. The CDR3 totals 17 residues. Germline V lookup: CDR1 SGHVS, CDR2 FNYEAQ. The CDR3 protein is CASVGRDRVGAPGELFF. The CDR3 DNA is TGTGCCAGCGTCGGGCGAGACAGGGTGGGCGCACCCGGGGAGCTGTTTTTT. The whole variable domain, remainder taken from reference TRBV7-6 and TRBJ2-2, is GAGVSQSPRYKVTKRGQDVALRCDPISGHVSLYWYRQALGQGPEFLTYFNYEAQQDKSGLPNDRFSAERPEGSISTLTIQRTEQRDSAMYRCASVGRDRVGAPGELFFGEGSRLTVL.

The chain has TRBV7-2 and TRBJ1-5; tentatively, D is TRBD1 (6 bases). This CDR3 has 16 residues. The germline CDR1 and CDR2 sequences are SGHTA and FQGNSA. The germline V and J ends were trimmed by 0 bases and 2 bases, with 11 bases remaining between them. CDR3 sequence reads: CASSLAGSGGNQPQHF. DNA for the CDR3: TGTGCCAGCAGCTTAGCTGGCTCAGGGGGCAATCAGCCCCAGCATTTT.

The chain combines TRBV29-1 with TRBJ2-2, with 9 bases aligning to TRBD1. V was pared by 7 bases and J by 7 bases, with 7 bases of the junction left unmatched. CDR3 size: 13 residues. CDR1 and CDR2 (germline): SQVTM, ANQGSEA. The CDR3 DNA reads as TGCAGCGGAACAGGGGGCGCGGGCGGGGAGCTGTTTTTT. Translating gives CSGTGGAGGELFF.

The V and J genes are TRBV9 and TRBJ1-3, with D hard to call. V was pared by 4 bases and J by 1 base, with 12 bases between. Germline lookup yields CDR1 SGDLS and CDR2 YYNGEE. The CDR3 runs 15 residues. The CDR3 DNA is TGTGCCAGCAGCCCCCCCGACTGGTCTGGAAACACCATATATTTT. Encoded protein: CASSPPDWSGNTIYF.

The chain carries TRBV4-2 and TRBJ2-3; 9 bases are shared with TRBD2. Germline V gene sequence: CDR1 LGHNA, CDR2 YNFKEQ. V trimming: 2 bases; J trimming: 6 bases; junction bases outside the gene matches: 9. This CDR3 has 16 amino acids. CDR3 protein: CASSQTPAGGGDTQYF. CDR3 sequence (DNA): TGTGCCAGCAGCCAAACCCCAGCGGGAGGAGGGGATACGCAGTATTTT.

The rearrangement joins TRBV18 to TRBJ1-2; D ambiguous. Germline-derived CDR1 and CDR2 are KGHSH and LQKENI. The CDR3 sequence is 14 residues long. Trimming pared 3 bases from V and 1 base from J, leaving 9 bases between. CDR3 loop: CASSPGQNNYGYTF. The CDR3 nucleotides are TGTGCCAGCTCACCTGGGCAGAATAACTATGGCTACACCTTC.

Remarks on this clone: A junction boundary mismatches the germline segment, possibly from a read error. The chain has TRBV7-2 and TRBJ1-6, with unresolved D. CDR3 size: 13 residues. CDR1 SGHTA and CDR2 FQGNSA come from the germline V gene. The CDR3 sequence: CASSLAGISPLHF. DNA for the CDR3: TGTGCCAGCAGCCTAGCCGGGATTTCACCCCTCCACTTT.

The V and J genes are TRBV29-1 and TRBJ2-5; D possibly corresponds to TRBD2 (6 bases). There are 13 residues in the CDR3. The V end was cut by 2 bases, the J end by 7 bases, with 14 bases between. CDR1 is SQVTM, CDR2 ANQGSEA, per germline. CDR3 bases: TGCAGCGTTGAAAGGGACTCTTCTGGGACCCAGTACTTC. This translates into CSVERDSSGTQYF.

The chain uses TRBV5-6 and TRBJ1-5; 11 bases align to TRBD1. This CDR3 has 16 amino acids. V lost 4 bases, J lost 7 bases, and 10 bases stayed unmatched. Germline values: CDR1 SGHDT, CDR2 YYEEEE. CDR3 sequence: CASSGSGQGARQPQHF. The CDR3 nucleotides read TGTGCCAGCAGCGGAAGTGGACAGGGGGCACGGCAGCCCCAGCATTTT. The whole variable domain, filled in from reference TRBV5-6 and TRBJ1-5, reads DAGVTQSPTHLIKTRGQQVTLRCSPKSGHDTVSWYQQALGQGPQFIFQYYEEEERQRGNFPDRFSGHQFPNYSSELNVNALLLGDSALYLCASSGSGQGARQPQHFGDGTRLSIL.